A single T cell receptor (beta chain) is shown here with its context. It lacks a known antigen. No quality values exist for individual bases; no much larger clone is one base distant. For the CD8 naive samples, CD45RO-negative cells were positively selected for CCR7, yielding a CD45RA+CCR7+ population from which TemRA cells were excluded. The donors were healthy, HIV-negative adults who had no recently reported acute infections or vaccinations. Every donor was a Caucasian adult living in Nashville, Tennessee, USA. Blood was obtained by leukapheresis, after which PBMCs were separated by Ficoll-Histopaque density gradient centrifugation and cryopreserved in liquid nitrogen vapor phase. Analytical flow cytometry was used to check the purity and quantity of every magnetically sorted T cell population. Genomic DNA was isolated from every sorted fraction and measured by UV absorbance on a Nanodrop 2000c.

The sample comes from a study of shared clonotypes between healthy human individuals (dated by TCRdb to the early 2020s). Study-level background: A few men and two women, aged 18 to 49 years, made up the cohort. For each donor, CD4 naive and CD4 memory were each given three plates, CD8 naive was given two plates, and CD8 memory was given one plate. The study deeply sequenced blood TCR repertoires of about 5 healthy adults to estimate repertoire size and the extent of clonotype sharing between individuals. Libraries were prepared and TCR repertoires were sequenced by different laboratories using diverse techniques, in order to increase sequencing depth and limit assay-specific biases. Between about 0.8 and 9 billion PBMCs per donor were obtained by leukapheresis. Overall study outcomes, separate from this receptor: Rarefaction of sorted-subset datasets indicated incomplete sequencing despite the large sequencing depth. Compared with non-shared clonotypes, the clonotypes found in all four sorted-subset donors had higher generation probabilities. Naive subsets generally had larger estimated clonotype richness than memory subsets. Sharing across a few donors was observed for roughly 5% of naive CD4, less than 4% of naive CD8, 2.3% of memory CD4, and about 0.4% of memory CD8 clonotypes. Only blood was sampled, and tissue TCR repertoires likely differ from those in blood. Because the study included a small number of donors, the genetic and exposure-history diversity represented was limited. Based on pairwise subsampling, the degree of clonotype sharing among donors was expected to be affected by sequencing depth.

TCR CDR3 regions were amplified from genomic DNA by multiplex PCR using the deep immunoSEQ assay. Genomic DNA extracted from each cell subset was distributed evenly over all wells of several immunoSEQ 96-well plates, and each plate served as one replicate. For sorted subsets, each replicate PCR was loaded with 200 ng genomic DNA, equivalent to 32,000 or so T cell genomes. The purified libraries were quantified using a Qubit 3.0 fluorometer, sized with a Bioanalyzer 2100, and then quantified again using the KAPA Library Quantification kit. A separate single-read 150-cycle Illumina NextSeq 550 flow cell was used to sequence each immunoSEQ 96-well plate. Per the source publication's procedure: Because the immunoSEQ output held only junctional sequences and lacked quality scores, the filtering could not match the filtering applied to full-length reads. To assign V/J genes and CDR3, sequences were annotated using PyIR, a Python wrapper for IgBLAST v1.9, with IMGT germline references. Reads with weak V/J assignments (E-value above 1e-6), missing CDR3, stop codons, out-of-frame junctions, or ambiguous translated residues were removed. V3J clonotypes were defined as sequences sharing an identical inferred V gene, J gene, and CDR3 amino acid sequence. Percentage overlap between repertoires was calculated by dividing the number of shared unique clonotypes by the size of the smaller repertoire. Repertoire richness was assessed with RTK rarefaction, the Chao1 estimator, and Recon v2.1 estimates of unobserved clonotypes. OLGA was used to compute generation probabilities for all TCRbeta clonotypes that the gDNA method yielded from four donors. Here the immuneACCESS table is served through TCRdb, limited to in-frame sequences with V and J called. Missing clones are a known gap in these copies; in checked studies unresolved V genes cover under half, and the rest lacks a known reason. V and J calls plus clone size are reproduced from that table; the DNA served to infer D and trimming. In this sample the table shows millions of clones, 85% to 95% of which occur a single time. Jointly, the top ten make up under 2% of the sample.

The TCR comes from a man in his late teens or twenties in good health. Some clones in this sample may be carry-over from other donors' samples. The sequencing input was naive CD8+ T cells from PBMCs. Interpreted using the paper, the cell subset or site label stands for: CD45RA+CCR7+.

The CDR3 has the sequence CASSQRERMNTEAFF. DNA sequence: TGCGCCAGCAGCCAAAGGGAGCGCATGAACACTGAAGCTTTCTTT. This chain joins TRBV4-1 to TRBJ1-1, with an unclear D gene assignment. CDR1 and CDR2, looked up from the germline V gene, are MGHRA and YSYEKL. V was cut back by 2 bases and J by 0 bases, leaving a gap of 10 bases between them. The CDR3 sequence holds 15 residues, the cysteine and phenylalanine included. The kept DNA is CDR3 alone, 45 bases in frame from the first base.